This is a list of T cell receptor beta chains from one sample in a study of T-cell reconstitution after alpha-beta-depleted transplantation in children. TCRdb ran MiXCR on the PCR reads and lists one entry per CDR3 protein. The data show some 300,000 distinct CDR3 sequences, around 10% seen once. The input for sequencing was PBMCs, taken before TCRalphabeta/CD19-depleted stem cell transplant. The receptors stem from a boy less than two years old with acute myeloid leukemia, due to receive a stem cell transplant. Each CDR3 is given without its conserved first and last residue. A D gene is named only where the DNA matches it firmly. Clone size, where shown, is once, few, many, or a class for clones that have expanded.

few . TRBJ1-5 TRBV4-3 ASSQEAGGDQPQH
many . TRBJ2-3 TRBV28 ASGPRGTDTQY
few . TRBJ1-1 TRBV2 ASSEFHRETEAF
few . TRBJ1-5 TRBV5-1 ASRQGSNQPQH
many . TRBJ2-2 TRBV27 ASSIRHTNTGELF
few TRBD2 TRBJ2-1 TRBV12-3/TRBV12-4 ASSPSPGLAGEGEQF
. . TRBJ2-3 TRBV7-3 ASSLPQDTQY
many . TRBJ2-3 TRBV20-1 SASTANGTDTQY
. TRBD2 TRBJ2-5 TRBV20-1 SASTSGRTVTQY
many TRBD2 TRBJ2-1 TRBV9 ASSTSGNSYNEQF
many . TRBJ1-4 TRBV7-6 ASSLEAGEGEKLF
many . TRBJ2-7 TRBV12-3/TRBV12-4 ASSFGGGTPSYEQY
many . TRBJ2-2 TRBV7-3 ASSLTVFTGELF
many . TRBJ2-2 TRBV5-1 ASSQTGELF
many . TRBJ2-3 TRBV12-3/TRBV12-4 ASSWSLQAPDTQY
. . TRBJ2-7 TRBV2 ASSSRQGSEQY
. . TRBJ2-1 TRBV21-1 ASSKCRPGPYNEQF
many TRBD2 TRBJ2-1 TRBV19 ASSTRLAGGQNEQF
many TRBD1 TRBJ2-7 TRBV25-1 ASSVYRGNEQY
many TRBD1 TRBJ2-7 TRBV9 ASSVAAGSTGSYEQY
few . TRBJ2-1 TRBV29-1 SVNPNGGALYNEQF
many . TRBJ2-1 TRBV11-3 ASSLAGTWYNEQF
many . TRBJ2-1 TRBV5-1 ASSLVVALYNEQF
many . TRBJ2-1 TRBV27 ASRDGQLPYNEQF
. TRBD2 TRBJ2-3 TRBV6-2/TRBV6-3 ASSYLSRRESPQRRLTDTQY
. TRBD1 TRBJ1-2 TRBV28 AIPTGDGGYT
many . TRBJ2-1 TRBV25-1 ASSAHSVDEQF
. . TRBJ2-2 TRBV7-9 ASRMSGELF
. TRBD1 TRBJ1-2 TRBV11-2 ASSLDRGSYGYT